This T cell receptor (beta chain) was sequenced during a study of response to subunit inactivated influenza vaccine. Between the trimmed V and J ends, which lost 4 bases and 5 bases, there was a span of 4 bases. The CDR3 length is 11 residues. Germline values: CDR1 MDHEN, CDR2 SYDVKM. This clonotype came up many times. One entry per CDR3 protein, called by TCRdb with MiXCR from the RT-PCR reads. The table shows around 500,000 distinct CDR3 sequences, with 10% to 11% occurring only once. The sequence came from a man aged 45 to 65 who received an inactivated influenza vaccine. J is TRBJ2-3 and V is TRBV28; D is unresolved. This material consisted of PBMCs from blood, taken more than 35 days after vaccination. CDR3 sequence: CASSSLDTQYF. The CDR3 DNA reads TGTGCCAGCAGTTCATTAGATACGCAGTATTTT.